A single T cell receptor beta chain is shown here with its context. These data come from a study of shared clonotypes between healthy human individuals. Every subset's genomic DNA went evenly onto several immunoSEQ plates. The data were produced by immunoSEQ multiplex PCR, yet TCRdb's version contains in-frame clones alone and is incomplete. The sample lists over a million clones; around 76% were seen once. The CDR3 is 15 residues long. The germline V gene encodes CDR1 SEHNR and CDR2 FQNEAQ (reference sequence). V lost 3 bases, J lost 8 bases, and 9 bases stayed unmatched. The rearrangement joins TRBV7-9 to TRBJ1-4, with 7 bases fitting TRBD1. Input material: memory CD4+ T cells sorted from blood. Described subset: CD45RA-negative fraction. This TCR was sampled from a man younger than 30 in good health. Written as DNA, the CDR3 is TGTGCCAGCAGCTTGGGGACAGTAGTATGGGAAAAACTGTTTTTT. This codes for CASSLGTVVWEKLFF. The complete variable domain, with remaining parts taken from reference TRBV7-9 and TRBJ1-4, reads DTGVSQNPRHKITKRGQNVTFRCDPISEHNRLYWYRQTLGQGPEFLTYFQNEAQLEKSRLLSDRFSAERPKGSFSTLEIQRTEQGDSAMYLCASSLGTVVWEKLFFGSGTQLSVL.